This TCR beta chain was retrieved from a study of CD8 T cells in ankylosing spondylitis. Regarding the study as a whole: From matched ankylosing spondylitis synovial fluid, disease-linked clones were reportedly recovered at significantly enriched levels. Roughly 8 highly homologous variants made up a TCR beta motif that seemed to typify ankylosing spondylitis blood.

This clonotype was observed at least ten times. The antigen is not known. TCRdb passed the 5' RACE reads through MiXCR, listing each CDR3 protein once. Of around 180,000 distinct CDR3 sequences in the sample, about an eighth are singletons; the top ten hold approximately 9.9%. The V end was cut by 6 bases, the J end by 2 bases, with 8 bases between. The CDR3 consists of 12 residues. The genes are TRBV12-3 or TRBV12-4 and TRBJ2-7; TRBD1 or TRBD2 may be the D gene (6 bases each). This receptor was taken from a female donor with ankylosing spondylitis or in good health (not recorded which). Input material: blood, either unsorted or a sorted T cell fraction (not recorded which). CDR3 protein: CASRGGTYEQYF. CDR3 sequence (DNA): TGTGCCAGCAGAGGGGGGACCTACGAGCAGTACTTC.